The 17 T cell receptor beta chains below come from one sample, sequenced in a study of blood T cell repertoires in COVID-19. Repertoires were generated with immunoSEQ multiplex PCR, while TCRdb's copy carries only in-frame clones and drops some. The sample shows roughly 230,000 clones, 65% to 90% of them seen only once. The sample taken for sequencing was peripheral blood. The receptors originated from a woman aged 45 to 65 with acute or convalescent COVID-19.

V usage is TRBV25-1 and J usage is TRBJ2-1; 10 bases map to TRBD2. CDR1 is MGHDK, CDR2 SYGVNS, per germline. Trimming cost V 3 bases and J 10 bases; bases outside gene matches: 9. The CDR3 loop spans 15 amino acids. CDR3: CASSDWTSGFQEQFF. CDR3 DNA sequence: TGTGCCAGCAGTGACTGGACTAGCGGCTTCCAAGAGCAGTTCTTC.

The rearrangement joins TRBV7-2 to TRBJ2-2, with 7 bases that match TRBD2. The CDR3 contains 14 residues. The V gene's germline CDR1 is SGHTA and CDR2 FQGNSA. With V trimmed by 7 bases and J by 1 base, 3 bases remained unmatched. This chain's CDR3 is CASKLAKNTGELFF. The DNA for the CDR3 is TGTGCCAGCAAACTAGCGAAGAACACCGGGGAGCTGTTTTTT.

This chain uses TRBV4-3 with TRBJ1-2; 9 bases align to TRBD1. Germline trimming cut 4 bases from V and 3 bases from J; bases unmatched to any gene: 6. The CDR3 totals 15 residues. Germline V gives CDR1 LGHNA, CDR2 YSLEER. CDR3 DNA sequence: TGCGCCAGCAGCCCCCCGGGACAGGGACACTATGGCTACACCTTC. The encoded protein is CASSPPGQGHYGYTF.

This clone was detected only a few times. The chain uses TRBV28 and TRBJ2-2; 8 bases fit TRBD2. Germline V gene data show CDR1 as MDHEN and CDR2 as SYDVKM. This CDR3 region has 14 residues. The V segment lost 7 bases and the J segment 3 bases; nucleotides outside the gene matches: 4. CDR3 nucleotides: TGTGCCAGCAAGAGCGGGGGTTACACCGGGGAGCTGTTTTTT. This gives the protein CASKSGGYTGELFF.

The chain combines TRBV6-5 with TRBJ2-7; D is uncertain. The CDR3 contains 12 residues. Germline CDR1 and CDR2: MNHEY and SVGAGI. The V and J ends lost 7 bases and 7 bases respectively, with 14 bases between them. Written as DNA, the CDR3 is TGTGCCAGCACCGCAGTGGGCACTGAGCAGTACTTC. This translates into CASTAVGTEQYF.

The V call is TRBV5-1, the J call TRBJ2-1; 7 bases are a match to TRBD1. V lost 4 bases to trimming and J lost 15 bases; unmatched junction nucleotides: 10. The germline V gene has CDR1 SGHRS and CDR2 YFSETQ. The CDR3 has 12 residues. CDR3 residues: CASSRTGPSGFF. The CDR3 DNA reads TGCGCCAGCAGCCGGACAGGACCAAGTGGGTTCTTC.

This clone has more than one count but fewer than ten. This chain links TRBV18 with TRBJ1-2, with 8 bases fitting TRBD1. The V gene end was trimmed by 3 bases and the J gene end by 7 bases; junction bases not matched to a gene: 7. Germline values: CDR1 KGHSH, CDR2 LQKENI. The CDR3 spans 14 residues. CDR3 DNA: TGTGCCAGCTCACCGACAGGGGAAGATGGTGGCTACACCTTC. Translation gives CASSPTGEDGGYTF.

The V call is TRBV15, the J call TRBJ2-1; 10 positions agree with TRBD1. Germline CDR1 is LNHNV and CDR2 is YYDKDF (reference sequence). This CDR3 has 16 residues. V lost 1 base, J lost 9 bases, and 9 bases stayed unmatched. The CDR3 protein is CATSRAVRDRGSEQFF. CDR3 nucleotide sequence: TGTGCCACCAGCAGAGCGGTCCGGGACAGGGGTTCTGAGCAGTTCTTC. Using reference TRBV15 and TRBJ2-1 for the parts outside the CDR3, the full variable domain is DAMVIQNPRYQVTQFGKPVTLSCSQTLNHNVMYWYQQKSSQAPKLLFHYYDKDFNNEADTPDNFQSRRPNTSFCFLDIRSPGLGDTAMYLCATSRAVRDRGSEQFFGPGTRLTVL.

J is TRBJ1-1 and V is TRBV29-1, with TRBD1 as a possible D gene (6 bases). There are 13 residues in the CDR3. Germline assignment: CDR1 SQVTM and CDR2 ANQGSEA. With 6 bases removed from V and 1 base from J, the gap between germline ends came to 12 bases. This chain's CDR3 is CSVSGTRNTEAFF. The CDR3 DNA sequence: TGCAGCGTCTCCGGGACAAGGAACACTGAAGCTTTCTTT.

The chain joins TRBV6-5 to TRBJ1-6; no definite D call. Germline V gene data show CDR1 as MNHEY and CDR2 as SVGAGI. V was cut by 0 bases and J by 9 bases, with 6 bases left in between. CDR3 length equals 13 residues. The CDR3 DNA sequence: TGTGCCAGCAGTTACTCCCCCGGTTCACCCCTCCACTTT. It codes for CASSYSPGSPLHF.

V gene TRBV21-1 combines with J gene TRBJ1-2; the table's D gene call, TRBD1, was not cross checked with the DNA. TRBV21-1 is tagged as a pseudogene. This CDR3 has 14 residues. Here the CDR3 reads CASSSSTGVHGYTF. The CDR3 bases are TGTGCCAGCAGCAGTAGTACAGGGGTGCATGGCTACACCTTC.

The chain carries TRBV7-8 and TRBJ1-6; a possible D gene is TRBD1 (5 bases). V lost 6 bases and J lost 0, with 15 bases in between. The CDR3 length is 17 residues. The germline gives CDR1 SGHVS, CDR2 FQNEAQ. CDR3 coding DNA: TGTGCCAGCAGTCCAGAGGGGAGGAGCTCCTATAATTCACCCCTCCACTTT. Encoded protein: CASSPEGRSSYNSPLHF.

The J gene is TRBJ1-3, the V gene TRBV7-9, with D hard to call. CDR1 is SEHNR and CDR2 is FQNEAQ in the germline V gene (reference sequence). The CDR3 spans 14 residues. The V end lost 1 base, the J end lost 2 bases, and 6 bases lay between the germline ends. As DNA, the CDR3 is TGTGCCAGCAGCTTAGAGCCTGCTGGAAACACCATATATTTT. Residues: CASSLEPAGNTIYF.

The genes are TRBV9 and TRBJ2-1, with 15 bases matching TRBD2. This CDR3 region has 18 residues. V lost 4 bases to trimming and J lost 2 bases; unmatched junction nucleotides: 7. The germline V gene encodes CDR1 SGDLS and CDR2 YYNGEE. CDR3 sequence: CASSFRTSGGATYNEQFF. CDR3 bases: TGTGCCAGCAGCTTCCGGACTAGCGGGGGGGCCACCTACAATGAGCAGTTCTTC. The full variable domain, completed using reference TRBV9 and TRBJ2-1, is DSGVTQTPKHLITATGQRVTLRCSPRSGDLSVYWYQQSLDQGLQFLIQYYNGEERAKGNILERFSAQQFPDLHSELNLSSLELGDSALYFCASSFRTSGGATYNEQFFGPGTRLTVL.

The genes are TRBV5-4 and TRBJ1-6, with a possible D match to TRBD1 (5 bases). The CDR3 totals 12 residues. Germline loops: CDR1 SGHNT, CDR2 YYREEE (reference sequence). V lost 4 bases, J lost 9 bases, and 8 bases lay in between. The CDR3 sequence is CASSPGGSPLHF. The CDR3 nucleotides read TGTGCCAGCAGCCCGGGGGGTTCACCCCTCCACTTT.

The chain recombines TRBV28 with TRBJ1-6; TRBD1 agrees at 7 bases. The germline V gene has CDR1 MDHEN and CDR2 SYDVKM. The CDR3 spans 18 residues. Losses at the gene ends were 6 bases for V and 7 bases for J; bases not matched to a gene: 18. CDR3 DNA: TGTGCCAGCAGCGGAGAGGGGGCGAGTTGGTGGGGGAATTCACCCCTCCACTTT. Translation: CASSGEGASWWGNSPLHF.

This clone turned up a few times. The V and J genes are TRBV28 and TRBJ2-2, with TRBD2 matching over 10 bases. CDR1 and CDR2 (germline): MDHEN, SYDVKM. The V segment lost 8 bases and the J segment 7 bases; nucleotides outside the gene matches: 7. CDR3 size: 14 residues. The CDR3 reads CASRTSGTGGELFF. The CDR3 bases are TGTGCCAGCCGAACTAGCGGGACGGGCGGGGAGCTGTTTTTT.